The 14 T cell receptor beta chains given below trace back to one sample, sequenced in a study. TCRdb re-analysed the 5' RACE reads in MiXCR, keeping a single row per CDR3 protein. This sample has roughly 7,800 distinct CDR3 sequences, with 15% to 20% found just once. Sequencing input: memory CD4+ T cells sorted from blood. The subset is: memory CD4+ T cells, CD4+CD45RO+CD25-. The source is a female donor with breast cancer.

This clonotype was seen a handful of times. This may be a read error: a much more frequent sequence differs by one nucleotide. The V gene is TRBV24-1, the J gene TRBJ1-2, with 8 bases aligning to TRBD1. The CDR3 length is 16 residues. The ends lost 5 bases at V and 2 bases at J; junction bases unmatched: 9. Germline V lookup: CDR1 KGHDR, CDR2 SFDVKD. The CDR3 nucleotides read TGTGCCACCAGTGGTCCTTCAGGGGGCTTAAACTATGGCTACACCTTC. This gives the protein CATSGPSGGLNYGYTF.

This clonotype was seen at least ten times. The chain joins TRBV7-8 to TRBJ2-4; TRBD1 agrees at 8 bases. From germline, CDR1 is SGHVS and CDR2 FQNEAQ. The CDR3 contains 17 residues. Losses at the gene ends were 1 base for V and 3 bases for J; bases not matched to a gene: 8. The CDR3 loop is CASSLVRGRMGKNIQYF. In nucleotides, the CDR3 is TGTGCCAGCAGCTTAGTCAGGGGGCGGATGGGCAAAAACATTCAGTACTTC.

By its share, this clonotype is medium-sized. The rearrangement uses TRBV7-3 and TRBJ2-7, with no clear D. V was clipped by 3 bases and J by 6 bases, with 15 bases between them. Germline V gives CDR1 SGHTA, CDR2 FQGTGA. The CDR3 consists of 14 residues. CDR3: CASSLDHNSAEQYF. DNA of the CDR3: TGTGCCAGCAGCTTGGACCATAATTCTGCCGAGCAGTACTTC. Full variable domain (remainder filled in from reference TRBV7-3 and TRBJ2-7): GAGVSQTPSNKVTEKGKYVELRCDPISGHTALYWYRQSLGQGPEFLIYFQGTGAADDSGLPNDRFFAVRPEGSVSTLKIQRTERGDSAVYLCASSLDHNSAEQYFGPGTRLTVT.

This clonotype was counted between two and nine times. V gene TRBV6-2 or TRBV6-3 combines with J gene TRBJ2-5, with TRBD1 matching 9 bases. Germline V gene data show CDR1 as MNHEY and CDR2 as SVGEGT. V was pared by 0 bases and J by 3 bases, with 11 bases of the junction left unmatched. This CDR3 contains 18 residues. CDR3 residues: CASSYSGGWGQGEETQYF. CDR3 sequence (DNA): TGTGCCAGCAGTTACTCTGGCGGGTGGGGACAGGGAGAAGAGACCCAGTACTTC.

The rearrangement uses TRBV30 and TRBJ1-1; D gene uncertain. The V and J ends lost 2 bases and 0 bases respectively, with 7 bases between them. Germline V CDR1 and CDR2: GTSNPN, SVGIG (reference sequence). The CDR3 extends over 13 amino acids. CDR3 nucleotide sequence: TGTGCCTGGAGTCGGCACATGAACACTGAAGCTTTCTTT. Amino acid sequence: CAWSRHMNTEAFF.

This clonotype is deemed medium-sized. This sequence joins TRBV20-1 and TRBJ2-5; D unclear. The V gene's germline CDR1 is DFQATT and CDR2 SNEGSKA (reference sequence). The CDR3 is made up of 17 amino acids. V lost 4 bases and J lost 0, with 21 bases in between. CDR3 amino acids: CSAIDTDRAFYQETQYF. The CDR3 region has the DNA TGCAGTGCTATCGACACGGATAGGGCGTTTTACCAAGAGACCCAGTACTTC.

This clonotype is judged medium-sized. DNA of the CDR3: TGTGCCAGCAGCTTGGCCGGGACTCACGCCTACGAGCAGTACTTC. It translates to CASSLAGTHAYEQYF. The V and J genes are TRBV5-5 and TRBJ2-7, with D possibly being TRBD2 (6 bases). The germline gives CDR1 SGHKS, CDR2 YYEKEE (reference sequence). The CDR3 contains 15 residues. V gave up 0 bases and J gave up 2 bases, with 12 bases separating them.

The table lists this clonotype with a count of one. The CDR3 does not end in the conserved phenylalanine or tryptophan, so this is likely a read error. This chain uses TRBV7-9 with TRBJ2-1; 10 bases match TRBD2. V shed 2 bases, J shed 8 bases, and the junction held 6 bases outside the gene matches. Germline V gene sequence: CDR1 SEHNR, CDR2 FQNEAQ (reference sequence). There are 15 residues in the CDR3. CDR3 in DNA: TGTGCCAGCAGCTTAATACTAGCGGGGTACGATGAGCAGTTCCTC. It is translated as CASSLILAGYDEQFL.

This clonotype was found a few times. The V and J genes are TRBV7-9 and TRBJ2-1, with D possibly being TRBD2 (6 bases). V was cut by 5 bases and J by 4 bases, with 15 bases left in between. CDR1 is SEHNR, CDR2 FQNEAQ, per germline (reference sequence). This CDR3 is 15 amino acids long. The CDR3 DNA is TGTGCCAGCAGCCCACCGGGACTGGAATACAATGAGCAGTTCTTC. Amino acids: CASSPPGLEYNEQFF.

Only a few counts were recorded for this clonotype. One base away lies a much larger clone, so this may be a sequencing read error. This sequence joins TRBV6-6 and TRBJ1-5, with TRBD1 matching over 11 bases. Germline V gives CDR1 MNHNY, CDR2 SVGAGI (reference sequence). The CDR3 totals 13 residues. Germline trimming cut 8 bases from V and 6 bases from J; bases unmatched to any gene: 3. The CDR3: CASGQGAGQPQHF. The CDR3, as DNA: TGTGCCAGCGGACAGGGGGCCGGTCAGCCCCAGCATTTT.

This clonotype was observed a few times. A much larger clone is a single base away; this may be a read error. The chain has TRBV7-2 and TRBJ2-2; maybe TRBD2 (5 bases). Per germline, CDR1 SGHTA and CDR2 FQGNSA. The CDR3 covers 14 residues. For the CDR3, the DNA is TGTGCCAGCAGCTCAGGACCTCTGGTCGGGGAGCTGTCTTTT. Translating gives CASSSGPLVGELSF. Drawing the rest from reference TRBV7-2 and TRBJ2-2, the complete variable domain is GAGVSQSPSNKVTEKGKDVELRCDPISGHTALYWYRQSLGQGLEFLIYFQGNSAPDKSGLPSDRFSAERTGGSVSTLTIQRTQQEDSAVYLCASSSGPLVGELSFGEGSRLTVL.

In this sample, this clonotype turned up many times. This sequence joins TRBV7-8 and TRBJ2-2, with D tentatively TRBD2 (5 bases). This CDR3 comprises 17 residues. Trimming stripped 4 bases from V and 7 bases from J, with 22 bases between. CDR1 SGHVS and CDR2 FQNEAQ come from the germline V gene. CDR3 region: CASSSELVGVHYGELFF. In DNA form, the CDR3 reads TGTGCCAGCAGCTCCGAATTGGTGGGAGTTCATTACGGGGAGCTGTTTTTT.

In the case of this clonotype: This sequence may be a read error, since a much larger clone differs from it by one base. Without the conserved terminal phenylalanine or tryptophan, this CDR3 likely stems from a read error. J is TRBJ2-7 and V is TRBV7-9, with a weak D call TRBD1 (6 bases). Germline values: CDR1 SEHNR, CDR2 FQNEAQ (reference sequence). CDR3 length: 15 amino acids. V was pared by 0 bases and J by 7 bases, with 16 bases between. The chain's CDR3 is CASSLAPPGAGEQYS. The CDR3 region has the DNA TGTGCCAGCAGCTTAGCCCCCCCAGGGGCAGGGGAGCAGTACTCC.

This clonotype is deemed medium-sized. The chain employs TRBV12-3 or TRBV12-4 and TRBJ2-1; 10 nucleotides align to TRBD2. This CDR3 region has 15 residues. The ends lost 6 bases at V and 6 bases at J; junction bases unmatched: 8. The CDR3 coding sequence is TGTGCCAGCAGCCCAAGCGGGAGGGCCGGCAATGAGCAGTTCTTC. Its protein is CASSPSGRAGNEQFF.